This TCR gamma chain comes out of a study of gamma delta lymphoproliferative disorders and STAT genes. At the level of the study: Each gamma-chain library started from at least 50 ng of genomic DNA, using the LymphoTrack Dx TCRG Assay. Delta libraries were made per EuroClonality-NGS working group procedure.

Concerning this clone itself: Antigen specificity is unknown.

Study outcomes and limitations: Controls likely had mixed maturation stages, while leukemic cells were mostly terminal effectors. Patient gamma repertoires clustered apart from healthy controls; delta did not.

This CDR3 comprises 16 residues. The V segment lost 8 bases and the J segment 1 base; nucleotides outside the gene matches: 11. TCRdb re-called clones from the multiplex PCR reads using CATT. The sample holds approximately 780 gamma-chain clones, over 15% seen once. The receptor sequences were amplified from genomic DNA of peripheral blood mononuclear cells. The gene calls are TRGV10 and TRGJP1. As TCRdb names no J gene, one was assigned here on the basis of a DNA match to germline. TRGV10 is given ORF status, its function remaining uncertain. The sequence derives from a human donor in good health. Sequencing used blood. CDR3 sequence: CAAWDLFCTTGWFKIF. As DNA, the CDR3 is TGTGCTGCGTGGGATTTATTTTGTACCACTGGTTGGTTCAAGATATTT.